One sample yielded the 22 T cell receptor beta chains listed below, sequenced in a study of cytomegalovirus exposure and HLA in healthy donors. Primers included in the PCR were 60 Vbeta and 13 Jbeta primers. Sequencing used immunoSEQ multiplex PCR; TCRdb keeps in-frame clones, though not all of them. The sample shows 140,000 or so clones, 80% of them seen only once. Source material: PBMCs. These receptors were obtained from a man aged 35-49 years in good health and CMV-seronegative.

This rearrangement joins TRBV27 to TRBJ2-1, with 12 bases identical to TRBD2. The length of the CDR3 is 16 residues. V gave up 3 bases and J gave up 8 bases; unmatched junction bases: 8. The V gene's germline CDR1 is MNHEY and CDR2 SMNVEV (reference sequence). The CDR3, as DNA: TGTGCCAGCAGTTTTTACGGACTAGCGGGGCCATATGAGCAGTTCTTC. Protein product: CASSFYGLAGPYEQFF.

The chain uses TRBV15 and TRBJ2-5; D is undetermined. The CDR3 loop spans 13 amino acids. CDR1 is LNHNV, CDR2 YYDKDF, per germline (reference sequence). V lost 0 bases and J 2 bases, leaving 4 bases between the germline ends. The CDR3 is CATSRERQETQYF. Here the CDR3 DNA reads TGTGCCACCAGCAGAGAACGGCAAGAGACCCAGTACTTC.

The genes are TRBV6-4 and TRBJ2-1; 12 positions agree with TRBD2. Germline CDR1 is MRHNA and CDR2 is SNTAGT. This CDR3 contains 15 residues. The J segment lost 5 bases and the V segment lost 5 bases, leaving 4 bases of the junction unmatched. The DNA for the CDR3 is TGTGCCAGCAGTCCTCTAGCGGGGGGGAACAATGAGCAGTTCTTC. It codes for CASSPLAGGNNEQFF.

V is TRBV11-2 and J is TRBJ1-2; no definite D call. Trimming left V 5 bases short and J 4 bases short, with 11 bases between. Germline CDR1 reads SGHAT; CDR2 reads FQNNGV. This CDR3 spans 13 amino acids. The CDR3 sequence is CASSTDTVYGYTF. The CDR3 DNA reads as TGTGCCAGCAGCACAGACACGGTCTATGGCTACACCTTC.

V is TRBV6-5 and J is TRBJ2-3; D unclear. The CDR3 sequence is 15 residues long. V was trimmed by 1 base and J by 2 bases, leaving 10 bases between them. CDR1 is MNHEY and CDR2 is SVGAGI in the germline V gene. The CDR3 DNA sequence: TGTGCCAGCAGTTACTTTGGCGGCACCACAGATACGCAGTATTTT. Amino acids: CASSYFGGTTDTQYF.

The J gene is TRBJ1-4, the V gene TRBV6-5, with D unclear. Germline V gene data show CDR1 as MNHEY and CDR2 as SVGAGI. With 2 bases removed from V and 10 bases from J, the gap between germline ends came to 14 bases. The CDR3 spans 14 residues. Here the CDR3 reads CASSYGRGLGKLFF. CDR3 DNA sequence: TGTGCCAGCAGTTACGGGCGGGGTTTGGGAAAACTGTTTTTT.

The chain uses TRBV5-1 and TRBJ1-4, with TRBD1 matching over 8 bases. Looked up from germline, CDR1 is SGHRS and CDR2 is YFSETQ. Germline trimming cut 4 bases from V and 7 bases from J; bases unmatched to any gene: 6. CDR3 length: 14 amino acids. CDR3 in amino acids: CASSTQGAREKLFF. The CDR3 DNA sequence: TGCGCCAGCAGCACCCAGGGGGCTCGTGAAAAACTGTTTTTT. Full variable domain (outside the CDR3, taken from reference TRBV5-1 and TRBJ1-4): KAGVTQTPRYLIKTRGQQVTLSCSPISGHRSVSWYQQTPGQGLQFLFEYFSETQRNKGNFPGRFSGRQFSNSRSEMNVSTLELGDSALYLCASSTQGAREKLFFGSGTQLSVL.

V usage is TRBV6-5 and J usage is TRBJ2-1; D remains unclear. Trimming shortened V by 2 bases and J by 11 bases, and 13 bases separated the two germline ends. This CDR3 has 13 residues. Germline-derived CDR1 and CDR2 are MNHEY and SVGAGI. CDR3 bases: TGTGCCAGCAGTTACGGCCAGGTGCACAAGCAGTTCTTC. It yields the protein CASSYGQVHKQFF.

This clone has a single count. V is TRBV6-6 and J is TRBJ1-4; D unresolved. The CDR3 is 15 amino acids. Trimming stripped 0 bases from V and 2 bases from J, with 7 bases between. Germline CDR1 and CDR2: MNHNY and SVGAGI (reference sequence). The CDR3 spells CASSYSSVTNEKLFF. The CDR3 nucleotides read TGTGCCAGCAGTTACTCCTCGGTCACTAATGAAAAACTGTTTTTT.

This sequence joins TRBV7-9 and TRBJ2-2; TRBD2 aligns across 8 bases. The J segment lost 1 base and the V segment lost 6 bases, leaving 7 bases of the junction unmatched. Germline CDR1 SEHNR, CDR2 FQNEAQ (reference sequence). There are 16 residues in the CDR3. DNA of the CDR3: TGTGCCAGCAGACTAAACCTAGCGGGGAACACCGGGGAGCTGTTTTTT. Its protein product is CASRLNLAGNTGELFF.

The V and J genes are TRBV6-4 and TRBJ1-6; D unclear. The CDR3 totals 14 residues. V lost 3 bases and J lost 8, with 11 bases in between. Germline V gene lookup returns CDR1 MRHNA and CDR2 SNTAGT. CDR3 loop: CASSEGGQYSPLHF. CDR3 DNA: TGTGCCAGCAGTGAAGGCGGCCAGTATTCACCCCTCCACTTT.

The V gene is TRBV10-1, the J gene TRBJ1-2; 10 nucleotides align to TRBD1. V shed 3 bases and J 6 bases; nucleotides not matched to a gene: 1. The germline V gene encodes CDR1 WNHNN and CDR2 SYGVQD (reference sequence). The length of the CDR3 is 13 residues. Written as DNA, the CDR3 is TGCGCCAGCAGTGATGGGACAGGGGATGGCTACACCTTC. Its protein product is CASSDGTGDGYTF.

Comments on this clone: The junction departs from the called germline gene at one end, perhaps through a read error. Other DNA sequences in the sample encode the same CDR3. This chain uses TRBV4-3 with TRBJ1-1, with 7 positions matching TRBD1. The CDR3 totals 15 residues. CDR1 is LGHNA, CDR2 YSLEER, per germline. The CDR3 bases are TGCGCCAGCAGCCAACTCCTCAGGGGGAACACTGAGGCTTTCTTT. Encoded protein: CASSQLLRGNTEAFF.

CDR3 amino acids: CASSFGGQGAYNEQFF. For the CDR3, the DNA is TGTGCCAGCAGCTTTGGAGGACAGGGAGCCTACAATGAGCAGTTCTTC. J is TRBJ2-1 and V is TRBV5-4, with 8 bases aligning to TRBD1. The CDR3 sequence is 16 residues long. J gave up 2 bases and V 2 bases, and 6 bases lay outside the gene matches. Looked up from germline, CDR1 is SGHNT and CDR2 is YYREEE (reference sequence).

The chain combines TRBV12-1 with TRBJ1-5; the table calls TRBD1, which could not be checked here. TRBV12-1 is listed as a pseudogene. This CDR3 is built from 15 residues. The CDR3 DNA reads as TGTGCCAGCAGCTTACGACAGGGGGCTGATCAGCCCCAGCATTTT. Residues: CASSLRQGADQPQHF.

The chain links TRBV7-9 to TRBJ1-6; D is uncertain. Trimming cost V 1 base and J 10 bases, with 14 bases left between them. There are 15 residues in the CDR3. CDR1 and CDR2 from the germline V gene are SEHNR and FQNEAQ (reference sequence). CDR3 DNA sequence: TGTGCCAGCAGCTTAGTTCCTGGGTTCGGGTCACCCCTCCACTTT. Its protein product is CASSLVPGFGSPLHF.

J is TRBJ1-2 and V is TRBV11-2; TRBD1 matches 11 bases. This CDR3 spans 15 amino acids. J lost 5 bases, V lost 5 bases, and 7 bases had no gene match. Germline V lookup: CDR1 SGHAT, CDR2 FQNNGV. The CDR3 reads CASSPGQGAFYGYTF. In DNA, the CDR3 is TGTGCCAGCAGCCCAGGACAGGGGGCCTTTTATGGCTACACCTTC.

This clone was counted once. This chain uses TRBV6-5 with TRBJ2-5; possibly TRBD1 for D (6 bases). The J call is doubtful: the DNA matches TRBJ2-7 better. Per germline, CDR1 MNHEY and CDR2 SVGAGI. The length of the CDR3 is 13 residues. As DNA, the CDR3 is TGTGCCAGCAGCACACAGGGTCTCCACGAGCAGTACTTC. This gives the protein CASSTQGLHEQYF.

V usage is TRBV5-1 and J usage is TRBJ1-2; perhaps TRBD1 as D (5 bases). Trimming took off 3 bases at V and 3 bases at J, with 9 bases between the two ends. Per the germline V gene, CDR1 is SGHRS and CDR2 is YFSETQ. CDR3 size: 13 residues. The CDR3 DNA reads TGCGCCAGCAGCTCCAGGGTCGACTATGGCTACACCTTC. Translation gives CASSSRVDYGYTF.

The chain combines TRBV7-9 with TRBJ1-3; TRBD1 might be the D (6 bases). Germline assignment: CDR1 SEHNR and CDR2 FQNEAQ (reference sequence). The V end lost 3 bases, the J end lost 8 bases, and 14 bases lay between the germline ends. The CDR3 spans 14 residues. The CDR3 sequence is CASSFRDTPHTIYF. The CDR3 coding sequence is TGTGCCAGCAGCTTCCGGGACACCCCCCACACCATATATTTT.

This chain links TRBV5-8 with TRBJ1-1, with TRBD1 identical over 7 bases. CDR3 length: 14 residues. Germline V CDR1 and CDR2: SGHTS, YDEGEE. J was trimmed by 4 bases and V by 4 bases; bases with no gene match: 7. The CDR3 is CASSRGTVLTEAFF. The CDR3 DNA follows: TGTGCCAGCAGCCGAGGGACAGTCCTCACTGAAGCTTTCTTT.

This chain links TRBV19 with TRBJ1-5; D not resolved. Germline V gene lookup returns CDR1 LNHDA and CDR2 SQIVND (reference sequence). Deletions cut 0 bases from V and 2 bases from J, with 14 bases between. CDR3 length: 17 residues. The CDR3 protein is CASSIDPPPRGNQPQHF. The CDR3 DNA follows: TGTGCCAGTAGTATAGACCCCCCTCCCCGGGGCAATCAGCCCCAGCATTTT.